This entry is about one T cell receptor beta chain. Its antigen is not identified. These data belong to a study of T cells in localized non-small cell lung cancer. Germline trimming cut 3 bases from V and 7 bases from J; bases unmatched to any gene: 2. CDR1 LNHDA and CDR2 SQIVND come from the germline V gene (reference sequence). The CDR3 runs 14 residues. The study's findings and limits: Those with higher blood T cell density had longer overall survival. There were a median around 59 of the top 100 tumor clones appearing in adjacent lung. Among the tissues sampled, uninvolved adjacent lung had the highest T cell clonality, above tumor. Analysis by sequencing included only one tumor region, so heterogeneity remains possible.

Produced via immunoSEQ multiplex PCR; TCRdb's table is partial and in-frame only. The profile shows 70,000 to 100,000 clones, around 82% of them singletons. This specimen was peripheral blood, taken before any cancer treatment. The chain couples TRBV19 to TRBJ2-1, with 11 positions matching TRBD1. The sequence was collected from a female donor over 55 with stage I lung adenocarcinoma. The CDR3 sequence is CASSMWDRGNEQFF. The CDR3 region has the DNA TGTGCCAGTAGTATGTGGGACAGGGGGAATGAGCAGTTCTTC.